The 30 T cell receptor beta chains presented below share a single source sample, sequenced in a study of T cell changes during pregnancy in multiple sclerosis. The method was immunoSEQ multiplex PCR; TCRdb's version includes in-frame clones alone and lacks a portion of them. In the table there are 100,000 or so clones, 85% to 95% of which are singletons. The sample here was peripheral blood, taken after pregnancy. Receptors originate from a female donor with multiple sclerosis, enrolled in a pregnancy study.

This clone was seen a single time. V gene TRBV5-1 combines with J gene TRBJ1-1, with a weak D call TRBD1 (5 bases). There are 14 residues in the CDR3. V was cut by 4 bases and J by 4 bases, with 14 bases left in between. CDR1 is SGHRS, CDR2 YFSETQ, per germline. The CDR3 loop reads CASSRYGGGTEAFF. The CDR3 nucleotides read TGCGCCAGCAGCCGTTACGGGGGGGGCACTGAAGCTTTCTTT.

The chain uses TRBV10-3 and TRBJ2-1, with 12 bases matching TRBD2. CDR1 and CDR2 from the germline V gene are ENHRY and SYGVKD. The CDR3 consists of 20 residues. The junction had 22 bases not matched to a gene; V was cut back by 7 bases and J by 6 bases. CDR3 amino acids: CAINSFAGRSSGRGGNEQFF. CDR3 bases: TGTGCCATCAACTCCTTCGCGGGACGTTCTAGCGGGAGGGGGGGCAATGAGCAGTTCTTC.

The CDR3 DNA follows: TGTGCCAGCAGCGAAGGGAGAGGGGGTGAAAAACTGTTTTTT. Translation: CASSEGRGGEKLFF. This chain uses TRBV4-2 with TRBJ1-4, with a tentative D call TRBD1 (6 bases). The CDR3 is 14 residues long. V was shortened by 5 bases and J by 7 bases, with 14 bases between the two germline ends. Germline V gene data show CDR1 as LGHNA and CDR2 as YNFKEQ.

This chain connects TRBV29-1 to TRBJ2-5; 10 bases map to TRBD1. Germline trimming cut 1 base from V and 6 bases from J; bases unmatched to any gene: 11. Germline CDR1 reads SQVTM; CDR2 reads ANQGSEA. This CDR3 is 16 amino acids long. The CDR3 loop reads CSVEGWGTGVMKTQYF. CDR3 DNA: TGCAGCGTTGAAGGTTGGGGGACAGGGGTGATGAAGACCCAGTACTTC.

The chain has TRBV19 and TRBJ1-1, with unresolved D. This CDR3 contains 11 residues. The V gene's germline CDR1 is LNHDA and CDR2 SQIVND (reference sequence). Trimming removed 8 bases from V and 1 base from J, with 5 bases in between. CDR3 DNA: TGTGCCAGTGAGGAGAACACTGAAGCTTTCTTT. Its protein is CASEENTEAFF.

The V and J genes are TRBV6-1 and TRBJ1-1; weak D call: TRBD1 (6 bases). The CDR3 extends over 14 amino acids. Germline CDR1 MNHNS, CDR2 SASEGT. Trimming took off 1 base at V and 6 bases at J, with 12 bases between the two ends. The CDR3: CASSEGGGGAEAFF. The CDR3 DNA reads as TGTGCCAGCAGTGAAGGAGGGGGTGGGGCTGAAGCTTTCTTT.

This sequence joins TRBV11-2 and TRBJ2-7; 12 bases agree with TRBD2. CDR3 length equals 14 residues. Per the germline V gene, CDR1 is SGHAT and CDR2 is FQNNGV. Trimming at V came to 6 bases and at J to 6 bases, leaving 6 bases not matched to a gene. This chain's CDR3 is CASRRLAGDGEQYF. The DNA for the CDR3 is TGTGCCAGCAGGAGACTAGCGGGAGACGGCGAGCAGTACTTC. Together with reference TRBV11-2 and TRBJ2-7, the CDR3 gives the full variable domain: EAGVAQSPRYKIIEKRQSVAFWCNPISGHATLYWYQQILGQGPKLLIQFQNNGVVDDSQLPKDRFSAERLKGVDSTLKIQPAKLEDSAVYLCASRRLAGDGEQYFGPGTRLTVT.

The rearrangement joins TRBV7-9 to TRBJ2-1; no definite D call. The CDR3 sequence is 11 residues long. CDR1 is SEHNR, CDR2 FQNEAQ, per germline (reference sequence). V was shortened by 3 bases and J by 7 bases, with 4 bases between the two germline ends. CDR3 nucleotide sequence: TGTGCCAGCAGCTTCGTTAATGAGCAGTTCTTC. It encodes CASSFVNEQFF.

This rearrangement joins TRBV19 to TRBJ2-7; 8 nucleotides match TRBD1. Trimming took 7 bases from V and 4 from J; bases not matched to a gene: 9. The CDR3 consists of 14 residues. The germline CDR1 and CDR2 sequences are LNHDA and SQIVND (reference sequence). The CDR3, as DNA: TGTGCCAGTACCAAGACAGGGGAACCTTACGAGCAGTACTTC. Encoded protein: CASTKTGEPYEQYF. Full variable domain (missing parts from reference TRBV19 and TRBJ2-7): DGGITQSPKYLFRKEGQNVTLSCEQNLNHDAMYWYRQDPGQGLRLIYYSQIVNDFQKGDIAEGYSVSREKKESFPLTVTSAQKNPTAFYLCASTKTGEPYEQYFGPGTRLTVT.

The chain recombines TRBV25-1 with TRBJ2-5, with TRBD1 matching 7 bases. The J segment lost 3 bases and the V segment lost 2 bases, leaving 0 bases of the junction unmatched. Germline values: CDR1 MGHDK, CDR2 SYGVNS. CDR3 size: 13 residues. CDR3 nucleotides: TGTGCCAGCAGTGAAGGGACAGAAGAGACCCAGTACTTC. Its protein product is CASSEGTEETQYF.

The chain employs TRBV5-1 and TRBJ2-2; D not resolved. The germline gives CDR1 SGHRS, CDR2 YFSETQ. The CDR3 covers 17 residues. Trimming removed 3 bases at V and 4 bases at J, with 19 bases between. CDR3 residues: CASSSSPMTVFTGELFF. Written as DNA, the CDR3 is TGCGCCAGCAGCTCTTCTCCTATGACTGTATTCACCGGGGAGCTGTTTTTT.

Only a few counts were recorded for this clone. CDR3 residues: CASRLAGVYEQYF. The DNA for the CDR3 is TGTGCCAGCCGATTAGCGGGAGTGTACGAGCAGTACTTC. The rearrangement uses TRBV27 and TRBJ2-7, with TRBD2 matching over 9 bases. Germline lookup yields CDR1 MNHEY and CDR2 SMNVEV (reference sequence). CDR3 length: 13 residues. The J segment lost 4 bases and the V segment lost 8 bases, leaving 6 bases of the junction unmatched.

The chain's CDR3 is CASSFGTFPYEQYF. CDR3 sequence (DNA): TGTGCCAGTAGTTTCGGGACATTTCCGTACGAGCAGTACTTC. J is TRBJ2-7 and V is TRBV19, with a possible D match to TRBD1 (6 bases). This CDR3 has 14 residues. Trimming removed 5 bases at V and 4 bases at J, with 15 bases between. Germline assignment: CDR1 LNHDA and CDR2 SQIVND (reference sequence).

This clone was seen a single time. The CDR3 is CASSHPVGQGVGTQYF. The CDR3 nucleotides read TGCGCCAGCAGCCATCCAGTGGGTCAGGGGGTAGGGACCCAGTACTTC. The gene calls are TRBV4-1 and TRBJ2-5; TRBD1 agrees at 7 bases. The CDR3 is 16 amino acids. The V and J ends lost 3 bases and 7 bases, in that order; junction bases with no gene match: 14. The germline V gene encodes CDR1 MGHRA and CDR2 YSYEKL.

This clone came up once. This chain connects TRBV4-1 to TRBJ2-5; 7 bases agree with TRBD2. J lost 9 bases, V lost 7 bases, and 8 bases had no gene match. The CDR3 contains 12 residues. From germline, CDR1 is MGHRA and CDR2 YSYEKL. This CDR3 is CASNLGGEAQYF. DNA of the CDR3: TGCGCCAGCAACCTTGGGGGGGAGGCCCAGTACTTC.

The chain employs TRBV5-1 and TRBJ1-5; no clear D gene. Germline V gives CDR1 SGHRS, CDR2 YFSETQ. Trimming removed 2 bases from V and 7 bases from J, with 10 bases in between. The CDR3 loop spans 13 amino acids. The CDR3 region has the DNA TGCGCCAGCAGCTTAGGAGGGAGCCAGCCCCAGCATTTT. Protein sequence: CASSLGGSQPQHF.

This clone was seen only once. CDR3 in DNA: TGTGCCAGCAGCCACAAGACTAGCGGGAGCCGTAGTGGTGAGCAGTTCTTC. It codes for CASSHKTSGSRSGEQFF. V and J are TRBV5-4 and TRBJ2-1; TRBD2 aligns across 12 bases. V lost 4 bases, J lost 9 bases, and 14 bases stayed unmatched. Looked up from germline, CDR1 is SGHNT and CDR2 is YYREEE (reference sequence). The CDR3 runs 17 residues.

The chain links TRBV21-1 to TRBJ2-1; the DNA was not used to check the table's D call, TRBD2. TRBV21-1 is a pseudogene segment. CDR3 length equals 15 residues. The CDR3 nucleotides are TGTGCCAGCAGTCGGGGGACTAGCGGGAACTATGAGCAGTTCTTC. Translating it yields CASSRGTSGNYEQFF.

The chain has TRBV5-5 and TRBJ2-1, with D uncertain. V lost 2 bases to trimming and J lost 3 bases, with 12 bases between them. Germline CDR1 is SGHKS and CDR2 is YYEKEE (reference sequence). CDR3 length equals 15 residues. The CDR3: CASSFWAVDYNEQFF. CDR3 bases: TGTGCCAGCAGCTTTTGGGCCGTTGACTACAATGAGCAGTTCTTC.

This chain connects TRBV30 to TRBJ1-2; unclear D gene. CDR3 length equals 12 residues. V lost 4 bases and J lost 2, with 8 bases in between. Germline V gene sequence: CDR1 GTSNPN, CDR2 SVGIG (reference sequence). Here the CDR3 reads CAWKTGNYGYTF. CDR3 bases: TGTGCCTGGAAAACGGGAAACTATGGCTACACCTTC.

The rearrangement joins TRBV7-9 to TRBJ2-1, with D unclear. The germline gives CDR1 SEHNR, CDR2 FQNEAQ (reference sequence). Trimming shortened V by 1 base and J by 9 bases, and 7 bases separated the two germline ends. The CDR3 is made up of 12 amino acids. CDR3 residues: CASSLVLPEQFF. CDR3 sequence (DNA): TGTGCCAGCAGCTTAGTACTGCCTGAGCAGTTCTTC.

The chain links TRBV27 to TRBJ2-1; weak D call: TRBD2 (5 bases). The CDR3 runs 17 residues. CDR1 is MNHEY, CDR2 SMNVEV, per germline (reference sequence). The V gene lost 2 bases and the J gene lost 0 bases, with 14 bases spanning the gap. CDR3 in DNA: TGTGCCAGCAGTTTAGATGGGCGGAGGAGCTCCTACAATGAGCAGTTCTTC. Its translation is CASSLDGRRSSYNEQFF.

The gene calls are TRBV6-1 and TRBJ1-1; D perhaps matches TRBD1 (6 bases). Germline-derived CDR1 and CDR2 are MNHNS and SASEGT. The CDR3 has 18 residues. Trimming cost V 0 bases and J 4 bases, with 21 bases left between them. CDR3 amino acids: CASSEASSGRGPATEAFF. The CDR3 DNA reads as TGTGCCAGCAGTGAAGCCTCGTCAGGCAGGGGACCGGCCACTGAAGCTTTCTTT.

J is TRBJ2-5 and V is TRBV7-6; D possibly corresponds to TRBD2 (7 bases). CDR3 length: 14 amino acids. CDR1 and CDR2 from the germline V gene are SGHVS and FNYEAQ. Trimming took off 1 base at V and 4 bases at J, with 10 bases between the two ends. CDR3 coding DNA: TGTGCCAGCAGCTTAGAAGGGGGGGGAGAGACCCAGTACTTC. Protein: CASSLEGGGETQYF.

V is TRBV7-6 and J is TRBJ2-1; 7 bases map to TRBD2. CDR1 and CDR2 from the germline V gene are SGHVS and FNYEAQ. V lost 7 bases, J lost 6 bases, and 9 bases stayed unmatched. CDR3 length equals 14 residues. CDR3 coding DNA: TGTGCCAGCAATCAGCCGGGACTACTCAATGAGCAGTTCTTC. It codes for CASNQPGLLNEQFF.

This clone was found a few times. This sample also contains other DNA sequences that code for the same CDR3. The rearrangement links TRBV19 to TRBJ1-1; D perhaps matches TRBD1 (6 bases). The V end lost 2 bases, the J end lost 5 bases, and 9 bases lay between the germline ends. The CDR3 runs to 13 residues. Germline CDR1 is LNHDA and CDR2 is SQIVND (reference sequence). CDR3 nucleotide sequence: TGTGCCAGTAGTATAAAGGGGGATACTGAAGCTTTCTTT. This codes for CASSIKGDTEAFF.

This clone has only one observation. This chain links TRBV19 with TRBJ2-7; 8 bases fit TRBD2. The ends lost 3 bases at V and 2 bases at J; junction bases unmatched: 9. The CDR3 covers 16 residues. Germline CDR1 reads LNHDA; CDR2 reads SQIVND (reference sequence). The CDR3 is CASSISGLAAAYEQYF. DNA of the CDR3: TGTGCCAGTAGTATTTCCGGACTAGCAGCCGCCTACGAGCAGTACTTC. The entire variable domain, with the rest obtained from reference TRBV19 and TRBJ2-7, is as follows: DGGITQSPKYLFRKEGQNVTLSCEQNLNHDAMYWYRQDPGQGLRLIYYSQIVNDFQKGDIAEGYSVSREKKESFPLTVTSAQKNPTAFYLCASSISGLAAAYEQYFGPGTRLTVT.

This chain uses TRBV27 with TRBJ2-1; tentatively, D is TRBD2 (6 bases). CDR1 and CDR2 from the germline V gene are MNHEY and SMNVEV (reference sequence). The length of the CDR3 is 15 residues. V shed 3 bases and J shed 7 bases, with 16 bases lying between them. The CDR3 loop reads CASSFGLMAGNEQFF. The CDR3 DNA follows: TGTGCCAGCAGTTTCGGACTGATGGCGGGAAATGAGCAGTTCTTC.

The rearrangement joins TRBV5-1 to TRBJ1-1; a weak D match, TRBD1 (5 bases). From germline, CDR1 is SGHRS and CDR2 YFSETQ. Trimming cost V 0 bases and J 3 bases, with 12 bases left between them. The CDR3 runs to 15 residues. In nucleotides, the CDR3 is TGCGCCAGCAGCTTGGTTAGGTCCAGGGACACTGAAGCTTTCTTT. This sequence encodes CASSLVRSRDTEAFF.

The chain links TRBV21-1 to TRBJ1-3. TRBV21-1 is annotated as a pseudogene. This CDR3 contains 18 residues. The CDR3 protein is CASSNGRVGGFDCDTIYF. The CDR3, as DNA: TGTGCCAGCAGTAACGGCCGAGTGGGGGGGTTTGATTGTGACACCATATATTTT.